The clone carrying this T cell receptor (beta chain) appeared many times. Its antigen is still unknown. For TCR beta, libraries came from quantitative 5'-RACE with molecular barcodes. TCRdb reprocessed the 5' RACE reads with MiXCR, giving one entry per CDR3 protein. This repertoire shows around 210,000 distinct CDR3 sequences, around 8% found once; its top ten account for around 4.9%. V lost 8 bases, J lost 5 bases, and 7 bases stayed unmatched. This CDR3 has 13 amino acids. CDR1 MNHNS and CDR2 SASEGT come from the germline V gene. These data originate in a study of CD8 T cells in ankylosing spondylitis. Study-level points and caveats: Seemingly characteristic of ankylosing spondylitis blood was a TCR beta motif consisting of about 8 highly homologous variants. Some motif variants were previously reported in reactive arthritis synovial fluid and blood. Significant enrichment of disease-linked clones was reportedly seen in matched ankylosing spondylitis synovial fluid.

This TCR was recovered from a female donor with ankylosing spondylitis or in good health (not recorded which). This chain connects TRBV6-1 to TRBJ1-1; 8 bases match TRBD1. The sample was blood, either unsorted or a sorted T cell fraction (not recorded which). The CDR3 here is CASRTGGLTEAFF. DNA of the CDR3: TGTGCCAGCCGCACAGGGGGTCTTACTGAAGCTTTCTTT.